This TCR beta chain was retrieved from a study of blood T cell repertoires in COVID-19. Across the whole study: Whether acute or convalescent, the COVID-19 samples came from the United States, Italy and Spain. The cDNA or gDNA used as material had been derived from T cells, B-cell-depleted T cells, or PBMCs.

This CDR3 spans 15 amino acids. V gave up 1 base and J gave up 9 bases, with 16 bases separating them. Germline V gene data show CDR1 as SGHVS and CDR2 as FNYEAQ. Under the authors' procedure: The authors estimated nucleated cell counts from reference gene primer amplification. Measured with immunoSEQ multiplex PCR; TCRdb has only the in-frame clones, and not every one. The V and J calls and clone size come from that table; D and trimming were worked out from the DNA. The table has around 620,000 clones, about nine tenths seen once; the top ten hold under 0.3%. This rearrangement joins TRBV7-6 to TRBJ1-3; D perhaps matches TRBD1 (5 bases). This receptor was obtained from a woman aged 18-29 years with acute or convalescent COVID-19. The sample taken for sequencing was peripheral blood. The CDR3 here is CASSLGEGPFATIYF. CDR3 DNA: TGTGCCAGCAGCTTAGGGGAGGGGCCGTTTGCCACCATATATTTT.